The 2 T cell receptor beta chains below come from one sample, sequenced in a study of radiation and T cells in renal cell carcinoma. Generated by immunoSEQ multiplex PCR, the TCRdb table keeps only in-frame clones and is missing some. In the table there are more than 100,000 clones, 70% to 90% of which are singletons. Stated time point: blood 2 weeks post-SBRT. As to treatment: 15 Gy SBRT to primary tumor, nephrectomy 4 weeks later. Sequences were derived from blood, sampled from a patient whose treatment included radiotherapy and nephrectomy. The receptors were sampled from a woman aged 70 to 79 with renal cell carcinoma.

The rearrangement links TRBV7-3 to TRBJ2-2; 7 bases line up with TRBD2. This CDR3 has 14 amino acids. CDR1 is SGHTA, CDR2 FQGTGA, per germline. V lost 8 bases to trimming and J lost 0 bases; unmatched junction nucleotides: 3. As DNA, the CDR3 is TGTGCCAGCCAAGCGGGGCCGAACACCGGGGAGCTGTTTTTT. Translated, it gives CASQAGPNTGELFF. Variable domain in full (rest from reference TRBV7-3 and TRBJ2-2): GAGVSQTPSNKVTEKGKYVELRCDPISGHTALYWYRQSLGQGPEFLIYFQGTGAADDSGLPNDRFFAVRPEGSVSTLKIQRTERGDSAVYLCASQAGPNTGELFFGEGSRLTVL.

V gene TRBV12-5 combines with J gene TRBJ1-1; maybe TRBD1 (6 bases). Per the germline V gene, CDR1 is LGHNT and CDR2 is FRNRAP. CDR3 length: 14 residues. V was shortened by 1 base and J by 7 bases, with 13 bases between the two germline ends. CDR3 DNA sequence: TGTGCTAGTGGTTTGGGGGGGGCAGAGGGTGAAGCTTTCTTT. Amino acids: CASGLGGAEGEAFF. Full variable domain (rest looked up from reference TRBV12-5 and TRBJ1-1): DARVTQTPRHKVTEMGQEVTMRCQPILGHNTVFWYRQTMMQGLELLAYFRNRAPLDDSGMPKDRFSAEMPDATLATLKIQPSEPRDSAVYFCASGLGGAEGEAFFGQGTRLTVV.